This note documents a single TCR beta chain sequence. The time point: pretreatment peripheral blood. Between 1 and 8 samples, pretreatment and on-treatment, were given by each patient. The data were taken from a study of PD-L1 blockade in urothelial cancer. Sequencing was performed with immunoSEQ multiplex PCR; in TCRdb, only in-frame clones are kept and a portion is missing. This table holds about 81,000 clones, 89% found once. The sequencing used PBMCs, collected around atezolizumab (anti-PD-L1) treatment. The receptor was isolated from a woman of 80 years or more with urothelial cancer.

The CDR3 DNA follows: TGTGCCAGCAGCCTCCGACAGGGGGGGACTGAAGCTTTCTTT. As protein: CASSLRQGGTEAFF. The chain employs TRBV7-9 and TRBJ1-1; TRBD1 matches at 9 bases. J lost 5 bases, V lost 5 bases, and 6 bases had no gene match. The germline gives CDR1 SEHNR, CDR2 FQNEAQ (reference sequence). This CDR3 region has 14 residues. Complete variable domain (other parts from reference TRBV7-9 and TRBJ1-1): DTGVSQNPRHKITKRGQNVTFRCDPISEHNRLYWYRQTLGQGPEFLTYFQNEAQLEKSRLLSDRFSAERPKGSFSTLEIQRTEQGDSAMYLCASSLRQGGTEAFFGQGTRLTVV.